This is a list of T cell receptor beta chains from one sample in a study of OX40 agonist ivuxolimab in advanced cancers. Repertoires were generated with immunoSEQ multiplex PCR, while TCRdb's copy carries only in-frame clones and drops some. Of roughly 92,000 clones detected, around 90% appear once; the ten largest clones hold approximately 1.5%. The input for sequencing was CD4+ or CD8+ T cells sorted from blood, taken in a trial of the OX40 agonist ivuxolimab. The receptors come from an adult with an advanced solid tumor such as melanoma, head and neck, liver or kidney cancer. The CDR3 runs from the conserved cysteine through the conserved F or W. The order of the fields is V gene, clone size, D gene, J gene, CDR3 protein, CDR3 DNA. A D gene is named only where the DNA matches it firmly. Expanded clones get a size class; other rows say once, few or many, or leave the size out.

>TRBV27|.|TRBD2|TRBJ2-1
CASGASGRAYYNEQFF
TGTGCCAGTGGGGCTAGCGGGAGGGCCTACTACAATGAGCAGTTCTTC
>TRBV19|.|.|TRBJ2-7
CASSVAGLSYEQYF
TGTGCCAGTAGTGTCGCGGGCCTCTCCTACGAGCAGTACTTC
>TRBV7-9|medium-sized|.|TRBJ2-7
CASSFPKSEQYF
TGTGCCAGCAGCTTCCCTAAGAGCGAGCAGTACTTC
>TRBV11-2|.|TRBD1|TRBJ2-7
CASSLKQGSPYEQYF
TGTGCCAGCAGCTTGAAACAGGGGTCCCCCTACGAGCAGTACTTC
>TRBV7-3|.|.|TRBJ2-3
CASSSTSDTDTQYF
TGTGCCAGCAGCTCTACGTCCGACACAGATACGCAGTATTTT
>TRBV28|few|.|TRBJ1-2
CASSLWNDRNYGYTF
TGTGCCAGCAGTTTATGGAACGACAGGAACTATGGCTACACCTTC
>TRBV19|.|.|TRBJ1-1
CASTVRKNTEAFF
TGTGCCAGTACCGTCCGGAAGAACACTGAAGCTTTCTTT
>TRBV11-3|.|.|TRBJ1-1
CASSSGTAGTEAFF
TGTGCCAGCAGCTCTGGGACGGCGGGGACTGAAGCTTTCTTT
>TRBV27|.|TRBD2|TRBJ2-1
CASSLSGGLAATGEQFF
TGTGCCAGCAGTTTATCGGGGGGACTAGCGGCCACCGGTGAGCAGTTCTTC
>TRBV4-1|.|.|TRBJ1-4
CASSQDGVGTQGEKLFF
TGCGCCAGCAGCCAAGACGGGGTCGGGACACAGGGTGAAAAACTGTTTTTT
>TRBV6-5|.|TRBD1|TRBJ2-1
CASSEGTGYNEQFF
TGTGCCAGCAGTGAAGGGACAGGTTACAATGAGCAGTTCTTC
>TRBV7-9|once|.|TRBJ2-3
CASSRGPDTQYF
TGTGCCAGCAGCAGGGGACCAGATACGCAGTATTTT
>TRBV28|.|.|TRBJ2-7
CATHSRGSSSYEQYF
TGTGCCACACATTCGAGGGGCTCGAGCTCCTACGAGCAGTACTTC
>TRBV18|.|.|TRBJ1-5
CASSPGGGPQHF
TGTGCCAGCTCACCAGGGGGAGGGCCCCAGCATTTT
>TRBV19|.|TRBD2|TRBJ2-3
CASRETSGGALLYF
TGTGCCAGTAGGGAAACTAGCGGGGGGGCCCTCCTGTATTTT
>TRBV10-3|.|.|TRBJ1-6
CAISEFGTFDNSPLHF
TGTGCCATCAGTGAATTCGGGACTTTTGATAATTCACCCCTCCACTTT
>TRBV11-2|.|TRBD2|TRBJ2-1
CASSKRLAGLHNEQFF
TGTGCCAGCAGCAAACGACTAGCGGGGCTCCACAATGAGCAGTTCTTC
>TRBV7-2|.|TRBD1|TRBJ1-6
CASSNRGAPLHF
TGTGCCAGCAGCAACAGGGGTGCACCCCTCCACTTT
>TRBV7-2|.|.|TRBJ2-2
CASSLNSLIVAGELFF
TGTGCCAGCAGCTTAAACAGTTTGATTGTAGCCGGGGAGCTGTTTTTT
>TRBV7-9|.|.|TRBJ1-6
CASSLGGPQPLHF
TGTGCCAGCAGCTTGGGAGGTCCCCAACCCCTCCACTTT
>TRBV10-3|.|.|TRBJ2-2
CAISESRGGGELFF
TGTGCCATCAGTGAGTCGAGGGGAGGCGGGGAGCTGTTTTTT
>TRBV10-3|once|TRBD1|TRBJ1-1
CAISSGTGVRVETEAFF
TGTGCCATCAGTTCCGGGACAGGGGTTCGAGTGGAAACTGAAGCTTTCTTT
>TRBV4-1|.|TRBD2|TRBJ2-3
CASSQDSGGATNTQYF
TGCGCCAGCAGCCAAGATAGCGGGGGAGCCACAAATACGCAGTATTTT
>TRBV18|.|.|TRBJ1-5
CASSPPGDYQPQHF
TGTGCCAGCTCACCCCCGGGAGACTATCAGCCCCAGCATTTT
>TRBV9|.|TRBD1|TRBJ1-4
CASSPRTGARREKLFF
TGTGCCAGCAGCCCACGGACAGGCGCCCGAAGGGAAAAACTGTTTTTT
>TRBV6-1|.|.|TRBJ2-3
CASSEVAPSTDTQYF
TGTGCCAGCAGTGAAGTAGCGCCAAGCACAGATACGCAGTATTTT
>TRBV28|.|TRBD2|TRBJ2-1
CASSLAGGYNEQFF
TGTGCCAGCAGTTTAGCGGGAGGTTACAATGAGCAGTTCTTC
>TRBV6-5|.|.|TRBJ2-3
CASTRIPLTDTQYF
TGTGCCAGCACCCGGATCCCCCTCACAGATACGCAGTATTTT
>TRBV11-2|.|.|TRBJ2-3
CASSFRTGREGDTQYF
TGTGCCAGCAGCTTCAGGACGGGCCGAGAGGGAGATACGCAGTATTTT
>TRBV9|.|TRBD2|TRBJ2-1
CASSDLLAGGNEQFF
TGTGCCAGCAGCGATCTGCTAGCGGGGGGCAATGAGCAGTTCTTC
>TRBV7-3|.|TRBD1|TRBJ2-2
CASSWGTGNTGELFF
TGTGCCAGCAGCTGGGGGACAGGGAACACCGGGGAGCTGTTTTTT
>TRBV28|.|.|TRBJ1-2
CASKGNEHYGYTF
TGTGCCAGCAAGGGCAACGAACACTATGGCTACACCTTC
>TRBV19|.|.|TRBJ2-2
CASRGRLAGYTGELFF
TGTGCCAGTAGGGGGAGGCTCGCTGGGTACACCGGGGAGCTGTTTTTT
>TRBV9|.|.|TRBJ2-3
CASSVDSTEDTQYF
TGTGCCAGCAGCGTAGACAGTACTGAAGATACGCAGTATTTT
>TRBV7-2|.|TRBD1|TRBJ2-2
CASSSDRAGELFF
TGTGCCAGCAGCTCCGACAGGGCCGGGGAGCTGTTTTTT
>TRBV5-3|.|TRBD1|TRBJ1-5
CARSPRQGNGPHQPQHF
TGTGCCAGAAGCCCACGACAGGGAAATGGCCCCCATCAGCCCCAGCATTTT
>TRBV5-4|few|TRBD2|TRBJ2-3
CASSSRLAGSTDTQYF
TGTGCCAGCAGCTCCCGACTAGCGGGGAGCACAGATACGCAGTATTTT
>TRBV5-1|few|TRBD1|TRBJ1-2
CASSLNRGNYGYTF
TGCGCCAGCAGCTTGAACAGGGGTAACTATGGCTACACCTTC
>TRBV7-9|.|TRBD1|TRBJ2-7
CASSPPSAPTGPYEQYF
TGTGCCAGCAGCCCTCCCTCCGCTCCGACAGGGCCCTACGAGCAGTACTTC
>TRBV7-6|.|TRBD1|TRBJ1-2
CASSPRGGLGYGYTF
TGTGCCAGCAGCCCCAGGGGGGGACTCGGGTATGGCTACACCTTC
>TRBV2|few|TRBD1|TRBJ1-2
CASTLRGEGAYGYTF
TGTGCCAGCACCCTAAGAGGGGAGGGGGCCTATGGCTACACCTTC
>TRBV7-2|.|TRBD1|TRBJ2-2
CASSLGQGISGELFF
TGTGCCAGCAGCTTAGGACAGGGGATATCCGGGGAGCTGTTTTTT
>TRBV18|.|.|TRBJ1-2
CASSPQIRGSNYGYTF
TGTGCCAGCTCACCACAAATCAGGGGAAGTAACTATGGCTACACCTTC
>TRBV18|.|.|TRBJ2-7
CASSLLQGNDYEQYF
TGTGCCAGCTCACTGCTCCAGGGAAACGACTACGAGCAGTACTTC
>TRBV5-4|.|.|TRBJ2-4
CASSFGQGIQYF
TGTGCCAGCAGCTTCGGCCAGGGCATTCAGTACTTC
>TRBV7-8|few|TRBD2|TRBJ2-7
CASSLHRTSSYEQYF
TGTGCCAGCAGCTTACATCGGACTAGCTCTTACGAGCAGTACTTC
>TRBV5-1|.|.|TRBJ2-6
CASSLASSVFLRANVLTF
TGCGCCAGCAGCTTAGCCTCCTCGGTCTTTCTGAGGGCCAACGTCCTGACTTTC
>TRBV5-4|.|TRBD1|TRBJ1-2
CASSPGTGTGYTF
TGTGCCAGCAGCCCCGGGACAGGGACTGGCTACACCTTC
>TRBV11-2|.|.|TRBJ1-6
CASRAGISPLHF
TGTGCCAGCCGAGCGGGGATTTCACCCCTCCACTTT
>TRBV27|.|TRBD1|TRBJ2-2
CASSLTGGGHTGELFF
TGTGCCAGCAGCCTTACAGGGGGCGGGCACACCGGGGAGCTGTTTTTT
>TRBV7-8|.|TRBD1|TRBJ1-3
CASSLDRGSNTIYF
TGTGCCAGCAGCCTCGACAGGGGGTCAAACACCATATATTTT
>TRBV19|.|TRBD1|TRBJ2-5
CASSYHRGSEAQYF
TGTGCCAGTAGTTACCACAGGGGTAGCGAGGCCCAGTACTTC
>TRBV4-3|.|TRBD2|TRBJ2-3
CASSLGLAGGPGQYF
TGCGCCAGCAGCCTCGGACTAGCGGGGGGGCCTGGGCAGTATTTT
>TRBV7-3|.|.|TRBJ1-1
CASSLTGETEAFF
TGTGCCAGCAGCTTAACAGGGGAAACTGAAGCTTTCTTT
>TRBV14|.|.|TRBJ1-1
CASSPSGGSRAFF
TGTGCCAGCAGCCCCAGCGGGGGTTCGCGTGCTTTCTTT
>TRBV5-1|.|TRBD2|TRBJ2-1
CASSLATSGSSYNEQFF
TGCGCCAGCAGCTTGGCGACTAGCGGGAGCTCCTACAATGAGCAGTTCTTC
>TRBV28|.|TRBD2|TRBJ2-3
CASSWGGADTQYF
TGTGCCAGCAGTTGGGGGGGGGCAGATACGCAGTATTTT
>TRBV5-1|.|TRBD1|TRBJ1-2
CASSEDRARVYGYAF
TGCGCCAGCAGCGAGGACAGGGCTCGGGTCTATGGCTACGCCTTC
>TRBV5-1|once|.|TRBJ1-1
CASSLGEVTRLMNTEAFF
TGCGCCAGCAGCTTGGGGGAGGTTACCCGCCTCATGAACACTGAAGCTTTCTTT